Listed below are T cell receptor beta chains from one sample, sequenced in a study of response to subunit inactivated influenza vaccine. Each CDR3 protein gets one entry after TCRdb re-called the RT-PCR reads with MiXCR. Of around 520,000 distinct CDR3 sequences in the sample, about 25% are singletons; the top ten hold less than 2.5%. Here the sequenced sample was CD4+ T cells sorted from PBMCs, taken 4 to 6 days after vaccination. All receptors derive from a man aged 50-60 years who received an inactivated influenza vaccine. The conserved cysteine and the conserved F or W are not part of the CDR3 here.

V gene	CDR3 length	CDR3 protein
TRBV10-3	10	AATGSTDTQY
TRBV6-2/TRBV6-3	11	ASRLAGDNEQF
TRBV10-3	13	AISQGQVGGYEQY
TRBV3-1	13	ASSQGTGGNQPQH
TRBV20-1	11	SVAPGGRTEAF
TRBV2	13	ASTLAARFDDPQH
TRBV5-6	10	ASRGGPGELF
TRBV6-2/TRBV6-3	16	ASSTARGGFISTGELF
TRBV13	16	ASSSSRVLAGAYNEQF
TRBV11-2	12	ASSLVAGGGIQY
TRBV24-1	11	ATSFWQQETQY
TRBV7-6	12	ASSSRGRADTQY
TRBV20-1	12	SARGDWEYYEQY
TRBV7-2	14	ASSLVGRTDTTEQY
TRBV20-1	9	SALRPEAQY
TRBV7-2	12	ASSRTGTINEQF
TRBV28	15	ASSSRVGTSGDRTQY
TRBV12-3/TRBV12-4	13	ASSPGSGGYGEQY
TRBV12-3/TRBV12-4	11	ASSGGLAGEQF
TRBV5-1	17	ASSMAGLAGVVGKNIQY
TRBV12-3/TRBV12-4	11	ASSLSWRQTQY
TRBV5-1	13	ASSFDGRARETQY
TRBV6-2/TRBV6-3	13	ATRRAGTAYNEQF
TRBV7-6	13	ASSFPGQRDDEQF
TRBV4-3	11	ASSQRQVDTQY
TRBV7-2	12	ASSFIGASHEQY
TRBV2	13	ASDPGTGAIYEQY
TRBV3-1	13	ASSQDLQGSEKLF
TRBV14	12	ASSQAINTGELF
TRBV20-1	11	SATRGEEEKLF
TRBV7-9	12	ASSSTAHPGELF
TRBV4-3	12	ASSLGVGPYGYT
TRBV6-1	12	ASSEARGLYGYT
TRBV20-1	9	SNAVQETQY
TRBV20-1	13	SARGSAGAYNEQF
TRBV20-1	12	SARRGDFPYEQY
TRBV6-5	14	ASSYSTGGYGQPQH
TRBV3-1	11	ASSQREAAKQF
TRBV7-2	11	ASSSRDRDGYT
TRBV20-1	10	SASSPPYEQY
TRBV9	14	ASSEAGTGINEKLF
TRBV7-2	13	ASSITGTGAFVQY
TRBV7-9	13	ASSTQGGVNTEAF
TRBV5-1	10	ASSPSYDEQY
TRBV4-2	11	ASSQIQVPELF
TRBV5-6	13	ASSLVRTSYYEQY
TRBV20-1	9	SPGQGDGYT
TRBV27	10	ASSLSGSGYT
TRBV20-1	12	SAPRGDGAYEQY
TRBV4-1	14	ASSQDAGRLNSPLH
TRBV20-1	17	SAREEPIFSSFNQETQY